The sequence of this TCR beta chain was determined in a study of shared clonotypes between healthy human individuals. Germline loops: CDR1 MGHRA, CDR2 YSYEKL. Trimming took 0 bases from V and 5 from J; bases not matched to a gene: 9. The CDR3 covers 16 residues. CD45RO negativity and positive selection for CCR7 defined naive CD8 cells, a population that excluded terminally differentiated effector memory CD45RA+ cells. Profiled with immunoSEQ multiplex PCR; TCRdb holds only in-frame clones, not every one. Among hundreds of thousands of clones, roughly 95% were seen once, and the ten largest hold less than 0.12%.

The chain recombines TRBV4-1 with TRBJ2-5; 7 bases are a match to TRBD1. Sequencing input: naive CD8+ T cells sorted from blood. The source is a young woman in good health. The DNA of the CDR3 is TGCGCCAGCAGCCAAGAGTCTGTTGGCAGGGGGGAGACCCAGTACTTC. It codes for CASSQESVGRGETQYF.